This T cell receptor beta chain derives from a study of cytomegalovirus exposure and HLA in healthy donors. The study, taken as a whole, reports: Later work found that TCR association rates differed between HLA loci; DRB1 had the most and HLA-C the fewest.

The PCR ran on 60 Vbeta and 13 Jbeta primers. Data came from immunoSEQ multiplex PCR; TCRdb stores just in-frame clones and leaves some out. The repertoire consists of tens of thousands of clones, with about 74% occurring once and the leading ten covering less than 4.5%. Germline lookup yields CDR1 MNHNY and CDR2 SVGAGI (reference sequence). Trimming took 5 bases from V and 6 from J; bases not matched to a gene: 14. The CDR3 runs to 16 residues. A word on this clone: Its antigen remains unknown.

This clonotype was obtained from a man younger than 45 in good health and CMV-seronegative. The specimen was PBMCs. V usage is TRBV6-6 and J usage is TRBJ1-2; 8 nucleotides align to TRBD1. This CDR3 reads CASSARTGWNHHGYTF. CDR3 in DNA: TGTGCCAGCAGTGCTCGGACAGGGTGGAATCATCATGGCTACACCTTC.